The next 11 T cell receptor beta chains were all read from a single sample in a study of regulatory dendritic cells for organ transplantation. No antigen has been identified for these receptors. Sorted T cells were CFSE-labeled and cultured four to five days with allogeneic regulatory or mature dendritic cells at 1:10. The table came from immunoSEQ multiplex PCR; TCRdb's copy has only in-frame clones and leaves some out. This table holds 9,500 to 14,000 clones, about 90% found once. Input material: naive CD8+ T cells from blood cultured with dendritic cells. Subset in this sample: CD45RA+ naive T cells. The receptor set was obtained from a human donor in good health.

Only one count was recorded for this clone. In nucleotides, the CDR3 is TGCGCCAGCAGCCAAGATCCGGCTTCTTCCGAGCAGTACTTC. It codes for CASSQDPASSEQYF. The chain combines TRBV4-3 with TRBJ2-7; D gene unclear. Germline-derived CDR1 and CDR2 are LGHNA and YSLEER. Trimming left V 0 bases short and J 6 bases short, with 12 bases between. This CDR3 spans 14 amino acids.

The V and J genes are TRBV29-1 and TRBJ1-1; D ambiguous. V gave up 4 bases and J gave up 2 bases, with 11 bases separating them. The CDR3 loop spans 13 amino acids. Germline V gene lookup returns CDR1 SQVTM and CDR2 ANQGSEA. The CDR3: CSVVPATNTEAFF. The CDR3 coding sequence is TGCAGCGTTGTCCCGGCAACTAACACTGAAGCTTTCTTT.

The chain uses TRBV30 and TRBJ1-4; D unclear. In germline, CDR1 is GTSNPN, CDR2 SVGIG (reference sequence). The CDR3 extends over 13 amino acids. Trimming removed 3 bases at V and 8 bases at J, with 13 bases between. The CDR3 DNA reads TGTGCCTGGAGCGAGGCCTTCGGCGAAAAACTGTTTTTT. This gives the protein CAWSEAFGEKLFF.

The sample holds one count of this clone. This rearrangement joins TRBV13 to TRBJ2-7, with no clear D. From germline, CDR1 is PRHDT and CDR2 FYEKMQ (reference sequence). V was shortened by 3 bases and J by 0 bases, with 6 bases between the two germline ends. CDR3 length: 13 residues. CDR3 residues: CASSFQSSYEQYF. The CDR3 DNA reads TGTGCCAGCAGCTTCCAGAGCTCCTACGAGCAGTACTTC.

The chain has TRBV30 and TRBJ2-3; D possibly uses TRBD1 or TRBD2 (5 bases each). The ends were cut back, 4 bases at V and 2 bases at J, with 22 bases in the middle. The CDR3 consists of 17 residues. Per the germline V gene, CDR1 is GTSNPN and CDR2 is SVGIG (reference sequence). CDR3 residues: CAWTSFDSEGPTDTQYF. Here the CDR3 DNA reads TGTGCCTGGACCTCCTTCGACTCAGAGGGGCCCACAGATACGCAGTATTTT.

V is TRBV13 and J is TRBJ2-7, with a weak D call TRBD2 (6 bases). Germline CDR1 PRHDT, CDR2 FYEKMQ (reference sequence). CDR3 length: 15 amino acids. Trimming stripped 4 bases from V and 5 bases from J, with 18 bases between. The CDR3 DNA reads TGTGCCAGCAGCTCAGGAGGAATGGACTATAACGAGCAGTACTTC. Protein: CASSSGGMDYNEQYF.

This rearrangement joins TRBV27 to TRBJ1-2, with TRBD1 identical over 9 bases. CDR3 length: 15 residues. The V segment lost 3 bases and the J segment 6 bases; nucleotides outside the gene matches: 8. In germline, CDR1 is MNHEY, CDR2 SMNVEV (reference sequence). For the CDR3, the DNA is TGTGCCAGCAGTTTGGTGGGACAGGGTGGAGATGGCTACACCTTC. Protein sequence: CASSLVGQGGDGYTF.

The V and J genes are TRBV5-1 and TRBJ2-7, with 9 bases that match TRBD2. V shed 4 bases and J 6 bases; nucleotides not matched to a gene: 11. Germline V gives CDR1 SGHRS, CDR2 YFSETQ. The CDR3 is 15 amino acids. In DNA form, the CDR3 reads TGCGCCAGCAGCCCCAGGAATAGCGGGAGATCCGAGCAGTACTTC. This translates into CASSPRNSGRSEQYF.

This chain links TRBV14 with TRBJ1-4; 7 bases are a match to TRBD1. The CDR3 runs 16 residues. The germline V gene has CDR1 SGHDN and CDR2 FVKESK. The V and J ends lost 3 bases and 8 bases, in that order; junction bases with no gene match: 12. The DNA of the CDR3 is TGTGCCAGCAGCCAGGAAACATCCGGGACAGAAGAAAAACTGTTTTTT. It yields the protein CASSQETSGTEEKLFF.

The chain recombines TRBV7-8 with TRBJ2-1, with D tentatively TRBD2 (6 bases). The CDR3 contains 12 residues. Per the germline V gene, CDR1 is SGHVS and CDR2 is FQNEAQ. Trimming removed 6 bases at V and 8 bases at J, with 11 bases between. CDR3 nucleotides: TGTGCCAGCAGTTGGACGGGGGATGAGCAGTTCTTC. Its protein is CASSWTGDEQFF.

CDR3 sequence: CASSSPTTPNYNEQFF. In DNA form, the CDR3 reads TGTGCCAGCAGCTCCCCTACTACGCCCAATTACAATGAGCAGTTCTTC. This chain joins TRBV7-6 and TRBJ2-1; D gene uncertain. V was clipped by 4 bases and J by 4 bases, with 17 bases between them. CDR3 size: 16 residues. Germline CDR1 SGHVS, CDR2 FNYEAQ.